This TCR beta chain was identified during a study of cytomegalovirus exposure and HLA in healthy donors. Whole-study context: The 95 to 150 validation repertoires and the approximately 630 first-cohort repertoires shared a platform, a later analysis reported. Points from the study as a whole: Listed as cytomegalovirus-associated were over 150 TCR beta chains.

Deletions cut 0 bases from V and 4 bases from J, with 10 bases between. Germline V CDR1 and CDR2: MNHEY, SVGAGI. This CDR3 contains 15 residues. Concerning this clone itself: Its specificity is not known.

Sequenced by immunoSEQ multiplex PCR; TCRdb stores in-frame clones only, minus some. This table holds about 150,000 clones, roughly 89% found once. The sequence was collected from a woman aged 18-29 years in good health and CMV-seropositive. Specimen: PBMCs. J is TRBJ1-5 and V is TRBV6-5, with D unresolved. DNA of the CDR3: TGTGCCAGCAGTTACTCGATCCGGGAGAATCAGCCCCAGCATTTT. Its protein is CASSYSIRENQPQHF.